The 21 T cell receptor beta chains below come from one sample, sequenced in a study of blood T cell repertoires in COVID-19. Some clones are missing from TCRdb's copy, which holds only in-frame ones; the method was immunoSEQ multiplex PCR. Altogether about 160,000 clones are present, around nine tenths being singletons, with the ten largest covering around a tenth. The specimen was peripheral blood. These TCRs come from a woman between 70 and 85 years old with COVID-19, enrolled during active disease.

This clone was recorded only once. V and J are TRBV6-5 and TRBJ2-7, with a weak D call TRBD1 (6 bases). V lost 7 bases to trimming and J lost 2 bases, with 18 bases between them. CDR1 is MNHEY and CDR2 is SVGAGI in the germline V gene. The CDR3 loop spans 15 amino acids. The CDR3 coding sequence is TGTGCCAGCAAGAGGACAGCCGGACCCACCTACGAGCAGTACTTC. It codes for CASKRTAGPTYEQYF.

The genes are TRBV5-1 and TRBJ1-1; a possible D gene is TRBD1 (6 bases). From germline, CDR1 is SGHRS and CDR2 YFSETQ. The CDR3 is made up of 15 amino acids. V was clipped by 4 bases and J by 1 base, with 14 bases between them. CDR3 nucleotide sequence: TGCGCCAGCAGCCCGGACAGAAACTCGAACACTGAAGCTTTCTTT. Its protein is CASSPDRNSNTEAFF.

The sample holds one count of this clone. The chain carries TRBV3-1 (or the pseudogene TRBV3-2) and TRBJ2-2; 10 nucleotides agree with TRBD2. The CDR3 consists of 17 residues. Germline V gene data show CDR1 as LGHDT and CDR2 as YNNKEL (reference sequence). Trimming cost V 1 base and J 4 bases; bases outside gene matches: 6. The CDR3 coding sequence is TGTGCCAGCAGCCAAGTCACTAGCGGGGTAGTCACCGGGGAGCTGTTTTTT. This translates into CASSQVTSGVVTGELFF.

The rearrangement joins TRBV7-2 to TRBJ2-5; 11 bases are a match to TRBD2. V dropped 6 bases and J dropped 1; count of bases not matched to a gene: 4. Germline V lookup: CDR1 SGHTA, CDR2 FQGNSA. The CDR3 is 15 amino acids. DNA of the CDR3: TGTGCCAGCAGGCCACTAGCGGGGGTCCAAGAGACCCAGTACTTC. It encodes CASRPLAGVQETQYF.

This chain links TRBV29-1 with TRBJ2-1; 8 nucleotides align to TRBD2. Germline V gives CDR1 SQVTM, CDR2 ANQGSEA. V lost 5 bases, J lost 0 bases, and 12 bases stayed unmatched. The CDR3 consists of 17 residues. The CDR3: CSVRGGGLGSSYNEQFF. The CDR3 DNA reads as TGCAGCGTTCGGGGGGGCGGCCTGGGAAGCTCCTACAATGAGCAGTTCTTC.

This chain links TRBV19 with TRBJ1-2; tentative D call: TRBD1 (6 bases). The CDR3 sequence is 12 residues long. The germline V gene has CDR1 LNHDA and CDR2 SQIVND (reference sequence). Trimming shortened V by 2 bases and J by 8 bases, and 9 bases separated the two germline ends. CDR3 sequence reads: CASSISQGGYTF. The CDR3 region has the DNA TGTGCCAGTAGTATATCACAGGGAGGCTACACCTTC.

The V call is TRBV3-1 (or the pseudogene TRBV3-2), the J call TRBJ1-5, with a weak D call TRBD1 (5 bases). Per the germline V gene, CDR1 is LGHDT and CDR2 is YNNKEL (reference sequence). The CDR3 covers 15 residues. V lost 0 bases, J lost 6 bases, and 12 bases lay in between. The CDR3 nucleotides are TGTGCCAGCAGCCAAGATGGGGAGGGGAGTCAGCCCCAGCATTTT. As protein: CASSQDGEGSQPQHF.

The CDR3 DNA sequence: TGTGCCAGCAGCTCCCGTGGTGGAGGGGAAGTTAGGCTGTTTTTT. Protein: CASSSRGGGEVRLFF. This chain connects TRBV6-5 to TRBJ1-4; D perhaps matches TRBD1 (5 bases). The CDR3 sequence is 15 residues long. CDR1 is MNHEY and CDR2 is SVGAGI in the germline V gene. The ends were cut back, 6 bases at V and 14 bases at J, with 25 bases in the middle.

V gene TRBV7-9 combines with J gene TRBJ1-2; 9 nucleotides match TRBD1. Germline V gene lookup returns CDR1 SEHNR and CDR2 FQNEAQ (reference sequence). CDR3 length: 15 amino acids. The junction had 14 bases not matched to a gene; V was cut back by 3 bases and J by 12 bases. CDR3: CASSLGQGFIGDDTF. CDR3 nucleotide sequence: TGTGCCAGCAGCTTGGGACAGGGTTTCATTGGAGACGACACCTTC.

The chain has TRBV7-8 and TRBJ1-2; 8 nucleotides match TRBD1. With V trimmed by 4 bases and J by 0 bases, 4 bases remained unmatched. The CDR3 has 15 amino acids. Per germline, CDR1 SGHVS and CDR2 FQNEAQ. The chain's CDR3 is CASSSDRASNYGYTF. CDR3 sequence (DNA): TGTGCCAGCAGCTCGGACAGGGCTTCTAACTATGGCTACACCTTC.

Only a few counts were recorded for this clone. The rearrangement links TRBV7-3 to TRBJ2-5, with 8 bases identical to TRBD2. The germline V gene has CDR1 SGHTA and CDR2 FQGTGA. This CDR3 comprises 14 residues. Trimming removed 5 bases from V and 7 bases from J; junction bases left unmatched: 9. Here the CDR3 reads CASSASGSLGTQYF. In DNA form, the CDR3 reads TGTGCCAGCAGCGCAAGCGGGAGCTTGGGGACCCAGTACTTC.

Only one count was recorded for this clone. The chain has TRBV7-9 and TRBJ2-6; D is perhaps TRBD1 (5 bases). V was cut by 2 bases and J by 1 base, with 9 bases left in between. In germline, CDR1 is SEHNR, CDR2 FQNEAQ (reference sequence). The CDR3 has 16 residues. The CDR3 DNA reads TGTGCCAGCAGCTTACAAGGGGCGTCTGGGGCCAACGTCCTGACTTTC. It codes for CASSLQGASGANVLTF.

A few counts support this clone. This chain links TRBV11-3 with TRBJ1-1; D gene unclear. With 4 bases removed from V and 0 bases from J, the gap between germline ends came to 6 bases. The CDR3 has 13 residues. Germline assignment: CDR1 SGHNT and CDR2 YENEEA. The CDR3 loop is CASSSHMNTEAFF. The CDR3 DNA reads TGTGCCAGCAGCTCCCACATGAACACTGAAGCTTTCTTT.

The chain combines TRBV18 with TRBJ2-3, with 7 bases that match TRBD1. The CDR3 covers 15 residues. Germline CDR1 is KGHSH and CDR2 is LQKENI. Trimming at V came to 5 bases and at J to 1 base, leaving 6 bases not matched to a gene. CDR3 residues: CASSSSGTGTDTQYF. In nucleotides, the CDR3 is TGTGCCAGCTCATCCTCCGGGACAGGCACAGATACGCAGTATTTT. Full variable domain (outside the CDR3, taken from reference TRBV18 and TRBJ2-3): NAGVMQNPRHLVRRRGQEARLRCSPMKGHSHVYWYRQLPEEGLKFMVYLQKENIIDESGMPKERFSAEFPKEGPSILRIQQVVRGDSAAYFCASSSSGTGTDTQYFGPGTRLTVL.

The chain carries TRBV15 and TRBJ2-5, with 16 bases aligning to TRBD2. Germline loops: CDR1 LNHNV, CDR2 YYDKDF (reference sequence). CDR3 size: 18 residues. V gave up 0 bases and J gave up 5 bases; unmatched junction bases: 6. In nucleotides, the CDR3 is TGTGCCACCAGCAGAGAAGGGACTAGCGGGGGGGCCGGGGAGACCCAGTACTTC. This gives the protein CATSREGTSGGAGETQYF.

As DNA, the CDR3 is TGTGCCAGCAGCTCGCCCGGGGAGGTGGACTACACCTTC. It yields the protein CASSSPGEVDYTF. V and J are TRBV28 and TRBJ1-2, with no clear D. Germline V CDR1 and CDR2: MDHEN, SYDVKM. CDR3 length: 13 amino acids. Trimming left V 6 bases short and J 10 bases short, with 18 bases between.

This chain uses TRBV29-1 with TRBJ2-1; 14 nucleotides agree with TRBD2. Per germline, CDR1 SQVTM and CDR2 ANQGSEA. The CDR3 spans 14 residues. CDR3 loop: CRVDGTSGGNEQFF. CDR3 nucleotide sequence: TGCAGAGTGGACGGGACTAGCGGGGGAAATGAGCAGTTCTTC.

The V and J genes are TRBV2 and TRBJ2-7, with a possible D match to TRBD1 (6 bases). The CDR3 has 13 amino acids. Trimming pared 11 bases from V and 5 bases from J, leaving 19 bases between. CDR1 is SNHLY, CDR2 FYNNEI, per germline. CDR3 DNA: TGTGCCGGCCAACTAGACAGGACCCACGAGCAGTACTTC. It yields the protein CAGQLDRTHEQYF.

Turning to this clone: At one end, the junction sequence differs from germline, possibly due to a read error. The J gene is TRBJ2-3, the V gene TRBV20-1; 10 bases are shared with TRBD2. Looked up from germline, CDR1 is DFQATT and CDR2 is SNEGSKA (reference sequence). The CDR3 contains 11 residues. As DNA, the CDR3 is TGCAGTGCTTCAACTAGCGGGGCCCAGGATTTT. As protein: CSASTSGAQDF.

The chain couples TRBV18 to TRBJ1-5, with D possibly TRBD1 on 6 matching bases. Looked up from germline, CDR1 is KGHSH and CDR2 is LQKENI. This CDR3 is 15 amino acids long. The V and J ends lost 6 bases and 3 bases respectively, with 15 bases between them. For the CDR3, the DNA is TGTGCCAGCTCCTGGACCCGGGACACCAATCAGCCCCAGCATTTT. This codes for CASSWTRDTNQPQHF.

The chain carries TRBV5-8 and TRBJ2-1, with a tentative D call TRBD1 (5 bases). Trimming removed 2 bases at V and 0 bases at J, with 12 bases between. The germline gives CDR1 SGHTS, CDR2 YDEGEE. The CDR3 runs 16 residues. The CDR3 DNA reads TGTGCCAGCAGCTTAGACATAGACAGCTCCTACAATGAGCAGTTCTTC. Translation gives CASSLDIDSSYNEQFF.